This T cell receptor (beta chain) comes out of a study of T cells after yellow fever vaccination. This clonotype occurred many times. Its antigen is not known. The V end lost 0 bases, the J end lost 4 bases, and 11 bases lay between the germline ends. Germline V CDR1 and CDR2: SGHRS, YFSETQ. This CDR3 has 14 residues. 5'RACE template switching generated TCR cDNA, adding a universal primer site and UMIs. TCRdb fed the 5' RACE reads into MiXCR, producing one record per CDR3 protein. The sample lists 300,000 to 400,000 distinct CDR3 sequences; 6.2% were seen once. General observations from the study: A small proportion of clonotypes was detected in both the CD4 and CD8 compartments. Primary-vaccination clones mostly resurfaced post-booster (under 98% CD4, around 88% CD8). Peaking on day 5 versus 15, the secondary response was faster but weaker.

The starting material was PBMCs, obtained 5 days after the yellow fever booster vaccination. The chain recombines TRBV5-1 with TRBJ2-7, with D maybe TRBD2 (6 bases). This sequence was found in a man aged 30-40 years who received the YFV17D yellow fever vaccine. The CDR3 spells CASSLGLGLYEQYF. CDR3 sequence (DNA): TGCGCCAGCAGCTTGGGACTAGGACTTTACGAGCAGTACTTC.